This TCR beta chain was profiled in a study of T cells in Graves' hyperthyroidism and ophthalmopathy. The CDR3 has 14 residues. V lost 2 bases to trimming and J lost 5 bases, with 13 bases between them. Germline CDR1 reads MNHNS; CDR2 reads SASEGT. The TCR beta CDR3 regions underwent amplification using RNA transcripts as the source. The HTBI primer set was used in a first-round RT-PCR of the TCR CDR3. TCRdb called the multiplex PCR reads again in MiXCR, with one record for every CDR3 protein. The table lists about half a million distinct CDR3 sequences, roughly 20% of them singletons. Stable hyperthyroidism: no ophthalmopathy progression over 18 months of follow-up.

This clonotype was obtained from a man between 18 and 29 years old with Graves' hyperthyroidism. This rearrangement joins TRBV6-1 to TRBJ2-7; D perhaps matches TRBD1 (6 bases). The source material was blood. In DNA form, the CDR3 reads TGTGCCAGCAGTGAAACTGTAGGGGGTAACGAGCAGTACTTC. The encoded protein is CASSETVGGNEQYF.